These T cell receptor beta chains were read from a single sample in a study of identical twins. TCRdb reprocessed the 5' RACE reads via MiXCR and lists one record per CDR3 protein. The sample consists of under 900,000 distinct CDR3 sequences, roughly an eighth of them appearing once. The sample also formed part of further work on yellow fever vaccine responses in identical twins.

Sequencing input: PBMCs. These receptors were obtained from a woman younger than 35 in good health. Both conserved end residues are trimmed from each CDR3.

V gene,J gene,CDR3 protein
TRBV3-1,TRBJ2-1,ASSLSRDEQF
TRBV27,TRBJ2-7,ASSTKTGRDPPWDHEQY
TRBV5-5,TRBJ1-1,ASSAPVRDRGEAF
TRBV3-1,TRBJ1-2,ASSLRGQVDYGYT
TRBV21-1,TRBJ2-4,ASSDRDRANIQY
TRBV5-1,TRBJ2-2,ASSVPTGSGGELF
TRBV2,TRBJ2-1,ASARGGGEQF
TRBV29-1,TRBJ1-1,STVTGRGTEAF
TRBV10-3,TRBJ2-7,AISPGGGRYYEQY
TRBV5-1,TRBJ2-1,ASRLTGTLSYNEQF
TRBV3-1,TRBJ2-1,ASSQEGGRGRIYNEQF
TRBV6-5,TRBJ2-5,ASSYLPSGGARTQY
TRBV12-3/TRBV12-4,TRBJ2-3,ASAGDSTDTQY
TRBV3-1,TRBJ2-1,ASSQDIQGRNEQF
TRBV5-1,TRBJ2-7,ASSLVPPGTSAYEQY
TRBV29-1,TRBJ2-1,SVTPGTSGRGTYNEQF
TRBV5-1,TRBJ1-1,ASNEGEKAF
TRBV20-1,TRBJ2-3,SARVALAGVDTDTQY
TRBV20-1,TRBJ2-1,SARKGPPINEQF
TRBV6-1,TRBJ2-4,ASWNPGLAEENIQY
TRBV20-1,TRBJ2-7,SAAPGTTGEQY
TRBV12-3/TRBV12-4,TRBJ2-1,ASSLGLQPYNEQF